This T cell receptor beta chain came from a study of molecular identifiers for immune sequencing clone quantification. Study outcomes and limitations: Highly expanded clone sizes could be underestimated through barcode sharing by identical TCR molecules.

Germline loops: CDR1 SGDLS, CDR2 YYNGEE. With V trimmed by 1 base and J by 6 bases, 9 bases remained unmatched. This CDR3 contains 18 residues. Using its own MiXCR run on the PCR reads, TCRdb lists one record per CDR3 protein. The sample has about 640,000 distinct CDR3 sequences, just under 20% seen once. This clonotype occurred many times. Antigen: not known. The V call is TRBV9, the J call TRBJ2-3, with 15 bases identical to TRBD2. The material sequenced was naive CD8+ T cells from blood, with Jurkat cell RNA spiked in. As to subset: FACS-sorted CD8+CD4-CCR7+CD45RA+ naive T cells. The origin of this receptor is a human donor in good health. Some libraries in this study had Jurkat cell RNA spiked in. CDR3 in amino acids: CASSVNPRTSGGADTQYF. The DNA for the CDR3 is TGTGCCAGCAGCGTAAACCCCCGGACTAGCGGGGGGGCCGATACGCAGTATTTT.